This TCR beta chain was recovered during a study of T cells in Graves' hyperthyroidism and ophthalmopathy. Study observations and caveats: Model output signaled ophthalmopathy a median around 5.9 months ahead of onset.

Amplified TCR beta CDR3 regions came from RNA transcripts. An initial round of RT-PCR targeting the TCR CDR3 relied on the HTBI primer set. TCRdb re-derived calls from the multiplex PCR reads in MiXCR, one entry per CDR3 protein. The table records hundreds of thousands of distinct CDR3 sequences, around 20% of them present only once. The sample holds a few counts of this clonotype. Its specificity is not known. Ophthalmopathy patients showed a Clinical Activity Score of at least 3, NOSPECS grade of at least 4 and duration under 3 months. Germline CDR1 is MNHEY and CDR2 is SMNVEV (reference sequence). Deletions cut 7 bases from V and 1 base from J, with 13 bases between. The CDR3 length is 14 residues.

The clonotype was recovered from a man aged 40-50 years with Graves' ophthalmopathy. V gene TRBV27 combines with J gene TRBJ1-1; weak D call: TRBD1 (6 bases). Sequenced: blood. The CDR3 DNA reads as TGTGCCAGCAAGGATCAGGGGACGAACACTGAAGCTTTCTTT. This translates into CASKDQGTNTEAFF.